Following are 23 T cell receptor beta chains from one sample sequenced in a study of PD-1 blockade in classical Hodgkin lymphoma. Repertoires were generated with immunoSEQ multiplex PCR, while TCRdb's copy carries only in-frame clones and drops some. The sample records tens of thousands of clones, around 80% being singletons. Time point in this sample: cycle 4 day 1 (C4D1), after more than five weeks of nivolumab. Each and every patient relapsed after autologous stem cell transplantation, and patients got differing brentuximab vedotin exposure. Specimen: peripheral blood mononuclear cells (PBMCs), collected before the fourth cycle of nivolumab. All receptors come from a human donor with classical Hodgkin lymphoma.

This chain links TRBV28 with TRBJ2-1, with 11 bases that match TRBD2. This CDR3 has 17 residues. Unmatched junction bases numbered 8, after V lost 3 bases and J lost 4 bases. The germline CDR1 and CDR2 sequences are MDHEN and SYDVKM. The CDR3 bases are TGTGCCAGCAGTTTGAGCTACCTAGCGGGGGGATACAATGAGCAGTTCTTC. As protein: CASSLSYLAGGYNEQFF.

The genes are TRBV5-4 and TRBJ2-5; D is ambiguous. Germline CDR1 is SGHNT and CDR2 is YYREEE (reference sequence). Between the trimmed V and J ends, which lost 3 bases and 4 bases, there was a span of 10 bases. CDR3 size: 13 residues. The CDR3 loop reads CASSSRPRETQYF. The CDR3 nucleotides are TGTGCCAGCAGCTCCCGACCGAGAGAGACCCAGTACTTC.

V usage is TRBV28 and J usage is TRBJ2-5, with a possible D match to TRBD1 (5 bases). Germline V gives CDR1 MDHEN, CDR2 SYDVKM. The CDR3 spans 14 residues. V lost 1 base and J lost 2, with 8 bases in between. CDR3 protein: CASSLLQDQETQYF. In DNA, the CDR3 is TGTGCCAGCAGTTTATTACAGGATCAAGAGACCCAGTACTTC.

V gene TRBV14 combines with J gene TRBJ2-2; no definite D call. CDR1 SGHDN and CDR2 FVKESK come from the germline V gene. CDR3 length: 13 residues. Trimming left V 6 bases short and J 13 bases short, with 18 bases between. The CDR3 coding sequence is TGTGCCAGCAGTGGCGTACAATCTGCCGGGCTGTTTTTT. The encoded protein is CASSGVQSAGLFF. The full variable domain, in which reference TRBV14 and TRBJ2-2 provide the parts outside the CDR3, is EAGVTQFPSHSVIEKGQTVTLRCDPISGHDNLYWYRRVMGKEIKFLLHFVKESKQDESGMPNNRFLAERTGGTYSTLKVQPAELEDSGVYFCASSGVQSAGLFFGEGSRLTVL.

This rearrangement joins TRBV10-2 to TRBJ2-3; D not certain. The germline V gene has CDR1 WSHSY and CDR2 SAAADI. This CDR3 has 16 amino acids. V gave up 8 bases and J gave up 0 bases, with 18 bases separating them. In DNA form, the CDR3 reads TGCGCCAGCGGGGTAGTTGCGGCTATTAGCACAGATACGCAGTATTTT. Its translation: CASGVVAAISTDTQYF.

The chain couples TRBV9 to TRBJ2-3, with unresolved D. The length of the CDR3 is 16 residues. Germline lookup yields CDR1 SGDLS and CDR2 YYNGEE. V lost 0 bases and J 0 bases, leaving 11 bases between the germline ends. DNA for the CDR3: TGTGCCAGCAGCGTAGGTGTCACTACTAGCACAGATACGCAGTATTTT. It yields the protein CASSVGVTTSTDTQYF.

The chain couples TRBV4-3 to TRBJ1-5, with D unresolved. The CDR3 spans 13 residues. V lost 0 bases, J lost 6 bases, and 6 bases lay in between. CDR1 and CDR2 (germline): LGHNA, YSLEER. CDR3 nucleotide sequence: TGCGCCAGCAGCCAAGATTGGGGTCAGCCCCAGCATTTT. This translates into CASSQDWGQPQHF.

The V gene is TRBV2, the J gene TRBJ2-1, with D perhaps matching TRBD2 (5 bases). V lost 5 bases, J lost 0 bases, and 11 bases lay in between. The CDR3 is 15 amino acids. From germline, CDR1 is SNHLY and CDR2 FYNNEI. The CDR3 here is CASSPYTSSYNEQFF. DNA for the CDR3: TGTGCCAGCAGTCCGTATACTAGCTCCTACAATGAGCAGTTCTTC.

Only a few counts were recorded for this clone. The chain links TRBV6-5 to TRBJ2-7; possibly TRBD2 for D (5 bases). The germline gives CDR1 MNHEY, CDR2 SVGAGI. Trimming stripped 4 bases from V and 2 bases from J, with 12 bases between. The CDR3 totals 14 residues. The CDR3 nucleotides read TGTGCCAGCAGTTTCATCGACGGGGCCTACGAGCAGTACTTC. Residues: CASSFIDGAYEQYF.

V usage is TRBV5-1 and J usage is TRBJ2-3; 7 bases align to TRBD1. The V segment lost 4 bases and the J segment 5 bases; nucleotides outside the gene matches: 7. CDR3 length: 14 amino acids. Germline lookup yields CDR1 SGHRS and CDR2 YFSETQ. CDR3 sequence: CASSPLTGIDTQYF. The CDR3 DNA reads TGCGCCAGCAGCCCACTGACAGGGATAGATACGCAGTATTTT.

The chain carries TRBV5-5 and TRBJ2-1; 7 bases map to TRBD1. V trimming: 2 bases; J trimming: 5 bases; junction bases outside the gene matches: 7. The germline CDR1 and CDR2 sequences are SGHKS and YYEKEE (reference sequence). The length of the CDR3 is 15 residues. The CDR3 DNA follows: TGTGCCAGCAGCTTCCCTCGGGACAGTAACAATGAGCAGTTCTTC. Amino acids: CASSFPRDSNNEQFF.

The chain links TRBV11-3 to TRBJ2-3; 8 bases map to TRBD2. Germline V gene sequence: CDR1 SGHNT, CDR2 YENEEA. Trimming at V came to 4 bases and at J to 4 bases, leaving 7 bases not matched to a gene. This CDR3 has 15 amino acids. The CDR3 nucleotides are TGTGCCAGCAGCTCCCCCCAGCGGGGGCCAGATACGCAGTATTTT. Its protein is CASSSPQRGPDTQYF.

This chain joins TRBV4-3 and TRBJ1-5, with 11 bases that match TRBD1. Germline-derived CDR1 and CDR2 are LGHNA and YSLEER. Trimming cost V 0 bases and J 10 bases; bases outside gene matches: 8. The CDR3 consists of 16 residues. CDR3 residues: CASSQDTGDRGIPQHF. The CDR3 DNA follows: TGCGCCAGCAGCCAAGATACGGGGGACAGGGGGATTCCCCAGCATTTT.

The genes are TRBV10-1 and TRBJ2-1, with unresolved D. The germline CDR1 and CDR2 sequences are WNHNN and SYGVQD (reference sequence). The length of the CDR3 is 18 residues. Trimming pared 0 bases from V and 0 bases from J, leaving 15 bases between. This CDR3 reads CASSESNGLRRSYNEQFF. CDR3 sequence (DNA): TGCGCCAGCAGTGAGTCGAACGGTTTGAGGCGCTCCTACAATGAGCAGTTCTTC.

The gene calls are TRBV9 and TRBJ2-2; 8 bases map to TRBD1. The CDR3 is made up of 17 amino acids. V gave up 3 bases and J gave up 0 bases; unmatched junction bases: 7. Germline-derived CDR1 and CDR2 are SGDLS and YYNGEE. CDR3: CASSAPRTGPNTGELFF. The DNA of the CDR3 is TGTGCCAGCAGCGCCCCGAGGACAGGGCCGAACACCGGGGAGCTGTTTTTT.

This chain joins TRBV5-5 and TRBJ2-3, with D perhaps assigned TRBD1 or TRBD2 (6 bases each). Trimming stripped 2 bases from V and 2 bases from J, with 9 bases between. Germline loops: CDR1 SGHKS, CDR2 YYEKEE (reference sequence). The CDR3 is 14 residues long. CDR3 DNA sequence: TGTGCCAGCAGCTTTGGGGGGCCCACAGATACGCAGTATTTT. As protein: CASSFGGPTDTQYF.

This sequence joins TRBV7-9 and TRBJ1-2, with 7 positions matching TRBD1. V gave up 5 bases and J gave up 3 bases; unmatched junction bases: 3. The CDR3 consists of 13 residues. Germline V gene data show CDR1 as SEHNR and CDR2 as FQNEAQ (reference sequence). The CDR3 protein is CASSQGQHYGYTF. The CDR3 nucleotides read TGTGCCAGCAGCCAGGGACAGCACTATGGCTACACCTTC.

The CDR3 nucleotides read TGTGCCAGCAGCTTCCAAGGGGGGAGCAATCAGCCCCAGCATTTT. Translation: CASSFQGGSNQPQHF. The V gene is TRBV5-6, the J gene TRBJ1-5; possible D gene TRBD1, 6 bases. This CDR3 is built from 15 residues. Germline values: CDR1 SGHDT, CDR2 YYEEEE. V was clipped by 2 bases and J by 1 base, with 10 bases between them.

The chain carries TRBV27 and TRBJ2-5, with D hard to call. Trimming cost V 2 bases and J 2 bases, with 9 bases left between them. CDR1 MNHEY and CDR2 SMNVEV come from the germline V gene (reference sequence). The CDR3 contains 14 residues. CDR3: CASSLDPVQETQYF. The CDR3 DNA follows: TGTGCCAGCAGTTTAGATCCAGTACAAGAGACCCAGTACTTC.

The chain links TRBV7-9 to TRBJ2-3, with TRBD2 matching 11 bases. Germline V lookup: CDR1 SEHNR, CDR2 FQNEAQ (reference sequence). The CDR3 is 15 residues long. V was pared by 3 bases and J by 4 bases, with 3 bases of the junction left unmatched. This CDR3 is CASSFIAGGSDTQYF. As DNA, the CDR3 is TGTGCCAGCAGCTTTATAGCGGGGGGGTCAGATACGCAGTATTTT.

This rearrangement joins TRBV6-5 to TRBJ2-3; D perhaps matches TRBD1 (5 bases). The CDR3 length is 15 residues. Deletions cut 0 bases from V and 4 bases from J, with 11 bases between. The germline V gene has CDR1 MNHEY and CDR2 SVGAGI. The CDR3 nucleotides read TGTGCCAGCAGTTACTCGGGGCAGGCATCAGATACGCAGTATTTT. Translation gives CASSYSGQASDTQYF.

The V call is TRBV19, the J call TRBJ2-7; D remains unclear. Trimming removed 0 bases from V and 3 bases from J, with 6 bases in between. Germline-derived CDR1 and CDR2 are LNHDA and SQIVND (reference sequence). CDR3 length equals 13 residues. The CDR3 region is CASSIEPRYEQYF. CDR3 DNA: TGTGCCAGTAGTATAGAACCGCGCTACGAGCAGTACTTC.

The rearrangement joins TRBV28 to TRBJ2-3, with D possibly being TRBD2 (5 bases). V was trimmed by 7 bases and J by 5 bases, leaving 16 bases between them. This CDR3 is built from 14 residues. Per germline, CDR1 MDHEN and CDR2 SYDVKM. CDR3 protein: CASTLFRTLDTQYF. In DNA, the CDR3 is TGTGCCAGCACCCTCTTCCGGACTTTAGATACGCAGTATTTT.